The 13 T cell receptor beta chains presented below share a single source sample, sequenced in a study of blood T cell repertoires in COVID-19. Produced via immunoSEQ multiplex PCR; TCRdb's table is partial and in-frame only. Among about 320,000 clones listed, more than 70% were seen once. Sequences were obtained from peripheral blood. These receptors were collected from a woman aged 45-60 years with acute or convalescent COVID-19.

This rearrangement joins TRBV28 to TRBJ1-4, with D unclear. Germline V gene lookup returns CDR1 MDHEN and CDR2 SYDVKM. Trimming left V 5 bases short and J 1 base short, with 8 bases between. The CDR3 loop spans 14 amino acids. CDR3 DNA sequence: TGTGCCAGCAGTCGGGGTGGAACTAATGAAAAACTGTTTTTT. Protein product: CASSRGGTNEKLFF. Filled out from reference TRBV28 and TRBJ1-4, the complete variable domain reads DVKVTQSSRYLVKRTGEKVFLECVQDMDHENMFWYRQDPGLGLRLIYFSYDVKMKEKGDIPEGYSVSREKKERFSLILESASTNQTSMYLCASSRGGTNEKLFFGSGTQLSVL.

The V call is TRBV9, the J call TRBJ2-7, with 10 bases fitting TRBD2. Germline-derived CDR1 and CDR2 are SGDLS and YYNGEE. This CDR3 spans 15 amino acids. V lost 3 bases, J lost 4 bases, and 7 bases stayed unmatched. The CDR3 bases are TGTGCCAGCAGCGGTCCCGGGACTAGCGTTTACGAGCAGTACTTC. This codes for CASSGPGTSVYEQYF.

The genes are TRBV9 and TRBJ2-4; D possibly corresponds to TRBD2 (6 bases). Trimming took 4 bases from V and 8 from J, leaving 19 bases between them. The CDR3 extends over 15 amino acids. Germline V gene lookup returns CDR1 SGDLS and CDR2 YYNGEE. The chain's CDR3 is CASSLSGRTGDIQYF. CDR3 coding DNA: TGTGCCAGCAGCCTGTCCGGCCGGACGGGGGACATTCAGTACTTC.

The genes are TRBV28 and TRBJ2-2, with D hard to call. This CDR3 has 12 residues. Germline V gene data show CDR1 as MDHEN and CDR2 as SYDVKM. V was cut by 6 bases and J by 5 bases, with 7 bases left in between. The CDR3 here is CASSPRTGELFF. CDR3 bases: TGTGCCAGCAGCCCCAGGACCGGGGAGCTGTTTTTT.

The chain couples TRBV2 to TRBJ2-7, with 9 positions matching TRBD1. CDR1 and CDR2 from the germline V gene are SNHLY and FYNNEI. J gave up 13 bases and V 6 bases, and 13 bases lay outside the gene matches. The length of the CDR3 is 13 residues. CDR3 sequence reads: CASSPSGQGRQYF. The CDR3 nucleotides read TGTGCCAGCAGCCCCTCGGGACAGGGCCGGCAATACTTC.

This rearrangement joins TRBV28 to TRBJ1-1; D gene unclear. Per germline, CDR1 MDHEN and CDR2 SYDVKM. CDR3 length equals 13 residues. With 4 bases removed from V and 0 bases from J, the gap between germline ends came to 6 bases. The CDR3 nucleotides read TGTGCCAGCAGTTGGACTATGAACACTGAAGCTTTCTTT. Amino acids: CASSWTMNTEAFF.

This chain uses TRBV11-3 with TRBJ2-7; TRBD2 matches at 8 bases. Germline loops: CDR1 SGHNT, CDR2 YENEEA. This CDR3 spans 15 amino acids. The V segment lost 3 bases and the J segment 3 bases; nucleotides outside the gene matches: 7. The CDR3 sequence: CASSLRGGTGYEQYF. Written as DNA, the CDR3 is TGTGCCAGCAGCTTGCGCGGGGGGACTGGCTACGAGCAGTACTTC.

V and J are TRBV5-1 and TRBJ2-7; 8 bases are a match to TRBD2. Per germline, CDR1 SGHRS and CDR2 YFSETQ. With 2 bases clipped from V and 1 base from J, the junction kept 8 bases outside the gene matches. This CDR3 has 16 residues. The CDR3 loop reads CASSLGGVAGSYEQYF. Written as DNA, the CDR3 is TGCGCCAGCAGCTTAGGAGGGGTAGCGGGGTCCTACGAGCAGTACTTC.

This chain joins TRBV6-1 and TRBJ1-2; D gene uncertain. Germline V gene lookup returns CDR1 MNHNS and CDR2 SASEGT. The CDR3 contains 16 residues. Trimming removed 0 bases at V and 4 bases at J, with 15 bases between. The chain's CDR3 is CASSEARAAYIYGYTF. The CDR3 bases are TGTGCCAGCAGTGAAGCGCGGGCAGCGTACATCTATGGCTACACCTTC.

The CDR3 loop is CASSWDRGGIRSYEQYF. The CDR3 bases are TGTGCCAGCAGCTGGGACAGGGGCGGGATTAGATCCTACGAGCAGTACTTC. This chain links TRBV11-3 with TRBJ2-7; 10 nucleotides agree with TRBD1. Unmatched junction bases numbered 10, after V lost 4 bases and J lost 1 base. Germline values: CDR1 SGHNT, CDR2 YENEEA. The CDR3 is 17 residues long.

This sequence joins TRBV27 and TRBJ2-7, with TRBD2 matching over 8 bases. The CDR3 runs to 14 residues. The trim removed 7 bases at V and 4 bases at J, leaving 9 bases unmatched. Germline V gives CDR1 MNHEY, CDR2 SMNVEV (reference sequence). CDR3 protein: CASTERESGYEQYF. DNA for the CDR3: TGTGCCAGCACCGAGCGGGAGAGCGGATACGAGCAGTACTTC.

The rearrangement uses TRBV28 and TRBJ2-7, with D perhaps TRBD2 (5 bases). CDR1 and CDR2 (germline): MDHEN, SYDVKM. This CDR3 region has 15 residues. The V and J ends lost 5 bases and 2 bases respectively, with 16 bases between them. CDR3 coding DNA: TGTGCCAGCAGTACGGCCTTCAGCGGTACCTACGAGCAGTACTTC. Amino acid sequence: CASSTAFSGTYEQYF.

The rearrangement links TRBV7-8 to TRBJ2-3; D may be TRBD1 (7 bases). Germline V CDR1 and CDR2: SGHVS, FQNEAQ. The length of the CDR3 is 17 residues. Between the trimmed V and J ends, which lost 2 bases and 2 bases, there was a span of 17 bases. CDR3 in DNA: TGTGCCAGCAGCTTAAGGGGGCCTAGCGTGCTCACAGATACGCAGTATTTT. Encoded protein: CASSLRGPSVLTDTQYF.